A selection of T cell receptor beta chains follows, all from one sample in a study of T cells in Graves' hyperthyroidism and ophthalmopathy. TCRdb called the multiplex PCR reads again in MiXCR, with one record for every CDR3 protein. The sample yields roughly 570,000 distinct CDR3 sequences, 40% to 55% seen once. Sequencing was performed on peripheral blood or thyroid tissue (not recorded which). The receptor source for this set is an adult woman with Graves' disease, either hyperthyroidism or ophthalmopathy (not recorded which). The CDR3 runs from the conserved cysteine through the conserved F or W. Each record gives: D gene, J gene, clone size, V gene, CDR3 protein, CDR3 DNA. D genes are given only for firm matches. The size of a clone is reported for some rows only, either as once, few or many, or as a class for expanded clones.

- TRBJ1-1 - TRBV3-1 CASSQDRAGEGNTEAFF TGTGCCAGCAGCCAAGATCGAGCGGGAGAGGGGAACACTGAAGCTTTCTTT
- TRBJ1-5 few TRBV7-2 CASSSTRGQPQHF TGCGCCAGCAGCAGTACTAGGGGGCAGCCCCAGCATTTT
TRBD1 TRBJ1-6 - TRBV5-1 CASSFEPGQGVISPLHF TGCGCCAGCAGCTTTGAACCGGGACAGGGGGTAATATCACCCCTCCACTTT
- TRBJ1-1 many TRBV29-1 CSVESFGTNTEAFF TGCAGCGTTGAGTCCTTCGGGACGAACACTGAAGCTTTCTTT
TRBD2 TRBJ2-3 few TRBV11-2 CASSLLGLAGGRTDTQYF TGTGCCAGCAGCCTCCTGGGACTAGCGGGAGGCCGCACAGATACGCAGTATTTT
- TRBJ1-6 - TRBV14 CASSHSPVNSPLHF TGTGCCAGCAGCCACTCGCCCGTGAATTCACCCCTCCACTTT
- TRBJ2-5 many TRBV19 CASSNRERRETQYF TGTGCCAGTAGTAACCGGGAGCGGCGGGAGACCCAGTACTTC
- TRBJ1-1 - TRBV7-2 CASTQRGDGTEAFF TGTGCCAGCACCCAGCGAGGGGATGGCACTGAAGCTTTCTTT
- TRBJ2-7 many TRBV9 CASSAGPNPYEQYF TGTGCCAGCAGCGCCGGGCCTAACCCCTACGAGCAGTACTTC
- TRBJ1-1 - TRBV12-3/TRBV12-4 CASSTPGSEAFF TGTGCCAGCAGTACCCCGGGGTCGGAGGCTTTCTTT
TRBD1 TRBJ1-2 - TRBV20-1 CSANRGGAGSTYTF TGCAGTGCCAACAGGGGGGGGGCAGGGAGTACCTACACCTTC
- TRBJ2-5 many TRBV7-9 CASSPGFGAEETQYF TGTGCCAGCAGCCCCGGTTTTGGGGCTGAGGAGACCCAGTACTTC
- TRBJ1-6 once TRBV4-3 CASSQVTANSPLHF TGCGCCAGCAGCCAAGTGACAGCAAATTCACCCCTCCACTTT
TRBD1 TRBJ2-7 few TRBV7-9 CASSSRQGLSSYEQYF TGTGCCAGCAGCTCACGACAGGGCTTAAGCTCCTACGAGCAGTACTTC
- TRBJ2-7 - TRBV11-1 CASSPDSLLDEQYF TGTGCCAGCAGTCCTGACAGTTTATTGGACGAGCAGTACTTC
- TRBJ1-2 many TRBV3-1 CASSQDLRGSLGYTF TGTGCCAGCAGCCAAGATCTACGGGGTTCTCTCGGCTACACCTTC
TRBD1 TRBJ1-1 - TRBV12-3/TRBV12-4 CASSPRTGEF TGTGCCAGCAGTCCCAGGACAGGGGAATTT
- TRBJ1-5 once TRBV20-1 CSARNFYASGQPQHF TGCAGTGCTAGAAACTTTTACGCCTCCGGGCAGCCCCAGCATTTT
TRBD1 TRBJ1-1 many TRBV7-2 CASSSTRQGPEEAFF TGTGCCAGCAGCTCCACCAGACAGGGCCCTGAAGAAGCTTTCTTT
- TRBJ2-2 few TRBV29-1 CSVESGELFF TGCAGCGTTGAATCCGGGGAGCTGTTTTTT
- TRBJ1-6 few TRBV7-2 CASSLNRLAGGDPYLLSPLHF TGTGCCAGCAGCTTAAATCGACTAGCGGGAGGGGACCCATACTTACTTTCACCCCTCCACTTT
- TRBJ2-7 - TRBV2 CASSEGGHEQYF TGTGCCAGCTCCGAGGGGGGCCACGAGCAGTACTTC
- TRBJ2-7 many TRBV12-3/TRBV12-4 CASTTGPSYEQYF TGTGCCAGCACCACGGGACCCTCATACGAGCAGTACTTC
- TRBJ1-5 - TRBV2 CASSALAGGIGEHF TGTGCCAGCAGTGCACTAGCGGGAGGCATTGGCGAGCATTTT
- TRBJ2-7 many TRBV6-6 CASSYHRQKQRAPAYEQYF TGTGCCAGCAGTTATCATCGGCAAAAGCAGCGGGCGCCAGCCTACGAGCAGTACTTC